One and the same sample provided the 5 T cell receptor beta chains below, sequenced in a study of blood T cell repertoires in COVID-19. Here immunoSEQ multiplex PCR was the method, and the copy in TCRdb shows in-frame clones only, minus some. This table has just over 150,000 clones, 85% appearing once. Sequencing was performed on peripheral blood. The receptor source for this set is a human donor with acute or convalescent COVID-19. The donor label of this sample is uncertain.

The table lists this clone with a count of one. V is TRBV6-5 and J is TRBJ1-2; no reliable D call. This CDR3 is built from 14 residues. Germline loops: CDR1 MNHEY, CDR2 SVGAGI. The germline V and J ends were trimmed by 2 bases and 2 bases, with 9 bases remaining between them. For the CDR3, the DNA is TGTGCCAGCAGTTACCGGTCGAAGAACTATGGCTACACCTTC. Translating it yields CASSYRSKNYGYTF.

The rearrangement links TRBV30 to TRBJ2-1, with 13 bases matching TRBD2. Germline V gene lookup returns CDR1 GTSNPN and CDR2 SVGIG (reference sequence). The CDR3 is 17 residues long. Losses at the gene ends were 3 bases for V and 0 bases for J; bases not matched to a gene: 5. CDR3 residues: CAWSRLAGGTSYNEQFF. The CDR3 DNA follows: TGTGCCTGGAGCCGACTAGCGGGGGGAACCTCCTACAATGAGCAGTTCTTC.

This clone has more than one count but fewer than ten. The genes are TRBV18 and TRBJ1-4, with D perhaps matching TRBD1 (5 bases). The CDR3 has 12 residues. Germline V CDR1 and CDR2: KGHSH, LQKENI. V shed 8 bases and J shed 8 bases, with 12 bases lying between them. The CDR3: CASNNQGEKLFF. The CDR3 DNA reads TGTGCCAGCAACAACCAGGGCGAAAAACTGTTTTTT.

The genes are TRBV9 and TRBJ1-2; D is perhaps TRBD1 (5 bases). Trimming removed 0 bases from V and 3 bases from J, with 12 bases in between. The V gene's germline CDR1 is SGDLS and CDR2 YYNGEE. There are 15 residues in the CDR3. CDR3 in DNA: TGTGCCAGCAGCGTAGATCTAGGGGATGACTATGGCTACACCTTC. Protein: CASSVDLGDDYGYTF. The full variable domain, completed using reference TRBV9 and TRBJ1-2, is DSGVTQTPKHLITATGQRVTLRCSPRSGDLSVYWYQQSLDQGLQFLIQYYNGEERAKGNILERFSAQQFPDLHSELNLSSLELGDSALYFCASSVDLGDDYGYTFGSGTRLTVV.

This sequence joins TRBV5-1 and TRBJ2-3, with D perhaps matching TRBD1 (6 bases). Per the germline V gene, CDR1 is SGHRS and CDR2 is YFSETQ. The CDR3 totals 15 residues. Trimming removed 4 bases from V and 2 bases from J, with 14 bases in between. CDR3 in amino acids: CASSGEQGFTDTQYF. For the CDR3, the DNA is TGCGCCAGCAGCGGGGAGCAGGGGTTCACAGATACGCAGTATTTT.